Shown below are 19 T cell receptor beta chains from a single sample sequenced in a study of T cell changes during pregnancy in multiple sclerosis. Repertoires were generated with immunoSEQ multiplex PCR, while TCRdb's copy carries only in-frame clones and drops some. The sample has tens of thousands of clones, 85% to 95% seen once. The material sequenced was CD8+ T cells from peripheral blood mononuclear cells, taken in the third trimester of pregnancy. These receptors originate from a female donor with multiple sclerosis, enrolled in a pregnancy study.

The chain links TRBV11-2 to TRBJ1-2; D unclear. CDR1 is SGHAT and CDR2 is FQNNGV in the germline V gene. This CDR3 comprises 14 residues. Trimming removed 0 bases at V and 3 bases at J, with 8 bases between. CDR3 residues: CASSLDESDYGYTF. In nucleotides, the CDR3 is TGTGCCAGCAGCTTAGATGAGAGTGACTATGGCTACACCTTC.

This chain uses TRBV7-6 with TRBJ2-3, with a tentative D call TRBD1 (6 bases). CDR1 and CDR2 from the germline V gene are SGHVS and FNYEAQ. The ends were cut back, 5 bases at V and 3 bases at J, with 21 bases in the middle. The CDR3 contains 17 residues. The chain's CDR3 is CASSRLGATGSTDTQYF. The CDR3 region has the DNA TGTGCCAGCAGCCGTCTGGGGGCGACGGGGTCAACAGATACGCAGTATTTT.

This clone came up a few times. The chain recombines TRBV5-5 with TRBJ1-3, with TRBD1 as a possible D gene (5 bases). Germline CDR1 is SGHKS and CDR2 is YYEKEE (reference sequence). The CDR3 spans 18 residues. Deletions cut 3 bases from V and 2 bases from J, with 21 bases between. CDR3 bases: TGTGCCAGCAGCTACGGAGAACAAACAGGTTACCCTGGAAACACCATATATTTT. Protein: CASSYGEQTGYPGNTIYF. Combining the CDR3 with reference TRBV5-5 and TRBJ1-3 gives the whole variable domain DAGVTQSPTHLIKTRGQQVTLRCSPISGHKSVSWYQQVLGQGPQFIFQYYEKEERGRGNFPDRFSARQFPNYSSELNVNALLLGDSALYLCASSYGEQTGYPGNTIYFGEGSWLTVV.

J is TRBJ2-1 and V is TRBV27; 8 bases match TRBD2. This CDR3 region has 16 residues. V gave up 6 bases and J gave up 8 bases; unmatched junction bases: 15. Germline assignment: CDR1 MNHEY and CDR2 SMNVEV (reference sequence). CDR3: CASSLYPGGAFDEQFF. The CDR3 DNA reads TGTGCCAGCAGCCTCTATCCCGGGGGGGCCTTCGATGAGCAGTTCTTC.

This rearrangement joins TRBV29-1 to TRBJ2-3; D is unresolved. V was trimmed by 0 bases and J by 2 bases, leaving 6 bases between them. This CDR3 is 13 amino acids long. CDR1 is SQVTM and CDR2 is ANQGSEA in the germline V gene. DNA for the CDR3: TGCAGCGTTGAAGACCTCGTCACAGATACGCAGTATTTT. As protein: CSVEDLVTDTQYF.

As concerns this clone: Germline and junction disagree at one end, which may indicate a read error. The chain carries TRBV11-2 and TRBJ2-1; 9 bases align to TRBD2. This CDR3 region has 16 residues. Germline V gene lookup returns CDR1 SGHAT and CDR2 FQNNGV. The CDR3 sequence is CASSPAGTSSNNEQFF. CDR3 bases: TGTGCCAGCAGCCCAGCCGGGACTAGCTCCAACAATGAGCAGTTCTTC.

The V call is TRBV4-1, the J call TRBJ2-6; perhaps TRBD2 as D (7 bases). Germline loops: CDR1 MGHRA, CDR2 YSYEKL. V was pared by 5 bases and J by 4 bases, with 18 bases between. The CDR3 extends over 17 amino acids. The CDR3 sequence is CASSLKGGRSGANVLTF. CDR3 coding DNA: TGCGCCAGCAGCTTAAAGGGGGGGAGGTCAGGGGCCAACGTCCTGACTTTC.

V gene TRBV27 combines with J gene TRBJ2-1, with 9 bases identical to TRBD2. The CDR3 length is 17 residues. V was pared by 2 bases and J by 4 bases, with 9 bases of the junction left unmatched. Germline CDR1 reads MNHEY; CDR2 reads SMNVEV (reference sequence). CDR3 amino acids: CASSLRDSGRGYNEQFF. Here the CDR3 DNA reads TGTGCCAGCAGTTTACGCGATAGCGGGAGAGGGTACAATGAGCAGTTCTTC.

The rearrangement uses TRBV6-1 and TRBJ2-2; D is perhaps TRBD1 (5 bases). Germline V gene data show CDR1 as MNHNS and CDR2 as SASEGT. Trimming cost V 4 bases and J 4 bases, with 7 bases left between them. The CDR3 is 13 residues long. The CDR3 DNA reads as TGTGCCAGCAGTGCAGGGTTCACCGGGGAGCTGTTTTTT. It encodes CASSAGFTGELFF.

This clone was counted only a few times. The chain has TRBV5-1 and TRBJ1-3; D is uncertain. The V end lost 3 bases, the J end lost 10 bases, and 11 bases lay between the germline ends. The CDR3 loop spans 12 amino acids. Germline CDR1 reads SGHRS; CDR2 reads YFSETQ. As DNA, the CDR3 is TGCGCCAGCAGCTACGACGGGGAGACCATATATTTT. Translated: CASSYDGETIYF.

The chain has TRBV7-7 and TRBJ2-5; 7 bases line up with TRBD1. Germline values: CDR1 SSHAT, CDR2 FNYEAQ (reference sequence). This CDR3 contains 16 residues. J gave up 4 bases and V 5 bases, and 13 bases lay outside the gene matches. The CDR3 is CASSPFPDRVRETQYF. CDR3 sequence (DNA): TGTGCCAGCAGCCCCTTCCCTGACAGGGTACGAGAGACCCAGTACTTC.

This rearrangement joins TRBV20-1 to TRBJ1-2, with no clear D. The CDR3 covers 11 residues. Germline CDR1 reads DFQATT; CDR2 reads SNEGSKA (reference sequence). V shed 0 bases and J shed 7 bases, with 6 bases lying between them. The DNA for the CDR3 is TGCAGTGCTAGAGATATCCCTGGCTACACCTTC. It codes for CSARDIPGYTF.

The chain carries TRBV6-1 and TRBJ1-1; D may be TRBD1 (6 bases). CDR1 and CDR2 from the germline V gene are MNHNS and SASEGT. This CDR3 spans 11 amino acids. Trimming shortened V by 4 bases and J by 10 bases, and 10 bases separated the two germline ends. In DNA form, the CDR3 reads TGTGCCAGCAGTGCGGTGACAGGAGCTTTCTTT. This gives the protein CASSAVTGAFF.

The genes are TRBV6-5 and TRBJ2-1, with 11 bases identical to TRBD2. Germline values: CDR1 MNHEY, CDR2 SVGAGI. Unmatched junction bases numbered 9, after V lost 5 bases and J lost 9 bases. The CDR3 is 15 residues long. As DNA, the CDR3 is TGTGCCAGCAGTCTAGCGGGAGGAGTTACCGGTGAGCAGTTCTTC. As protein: CASSLAGGVTGEQFF.

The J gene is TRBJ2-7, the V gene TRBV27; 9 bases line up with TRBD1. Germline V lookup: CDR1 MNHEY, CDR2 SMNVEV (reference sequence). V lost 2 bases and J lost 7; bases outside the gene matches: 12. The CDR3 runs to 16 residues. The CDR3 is CASSLLVGQGLREQYF. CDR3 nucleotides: TGTGCCAGCAGTTTACTTGTAGGACAGGGGTTAAGGGAGCAGTACTTC.

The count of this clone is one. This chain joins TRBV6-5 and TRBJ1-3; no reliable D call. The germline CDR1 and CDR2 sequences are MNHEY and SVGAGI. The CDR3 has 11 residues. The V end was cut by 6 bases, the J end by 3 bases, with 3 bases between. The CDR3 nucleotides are TGTGCCAGCAGCTATGGAAACACCATATATTTT. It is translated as CASSYGNTIYF.

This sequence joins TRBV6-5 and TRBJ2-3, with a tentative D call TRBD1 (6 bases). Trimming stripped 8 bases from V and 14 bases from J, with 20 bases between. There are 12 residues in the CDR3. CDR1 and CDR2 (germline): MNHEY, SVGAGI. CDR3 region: CASGPGDRPRYF. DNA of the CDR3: TGTGCCAGCGGTCCAGGGGACCGTCCTCGGTATTTT.

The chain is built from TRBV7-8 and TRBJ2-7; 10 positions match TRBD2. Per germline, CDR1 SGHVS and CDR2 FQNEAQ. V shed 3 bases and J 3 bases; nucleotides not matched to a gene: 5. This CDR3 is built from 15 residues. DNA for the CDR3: TGTGCCAGCAGCTTCCTTCTAGCGGGAGACTACGAGCAGTACTTC. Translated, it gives CASSFLLAGDYEQYF. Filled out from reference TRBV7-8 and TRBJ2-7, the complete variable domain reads GAGVSQSPRYKVAKRGQDVALRCDPISGHVSLFWYQQALGQGPEFLTYFQNEAQLDKSGLPSDRFFAERPEGSVSTLKIQRTQQEDSAVYLCASSFLLAGDYEQYFGPGTRLTVT.

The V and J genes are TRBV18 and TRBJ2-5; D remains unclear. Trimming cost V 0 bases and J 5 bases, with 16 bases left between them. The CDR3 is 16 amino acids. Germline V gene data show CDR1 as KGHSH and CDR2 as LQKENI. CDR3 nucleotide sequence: TGTGCCAGCTCACCACCACCGAGCTTGCTCAAGGAGACCCAGTACTTC. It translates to CASSPPPSLLKETQYF.